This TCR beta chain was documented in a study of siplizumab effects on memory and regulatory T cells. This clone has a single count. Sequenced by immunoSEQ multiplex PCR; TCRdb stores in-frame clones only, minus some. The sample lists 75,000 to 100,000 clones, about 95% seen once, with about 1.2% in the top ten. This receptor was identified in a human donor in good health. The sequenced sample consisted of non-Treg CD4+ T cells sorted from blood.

The CDR3 nucleotides are TGTGCCAGCAGCTTGAGCACGCTCACAGATACGCAGTATTTT. This codes for CASSLSTLTDTQYF. V is TRBV7-9 and J is TRBJ2-3; D gene unclear. Between the trimmed V and J ends, which lost 3 bases and 2 bases, there was a span of 9 bases. Germline V gene data show CDR1 as SEHNR and CDR2 as FQNEAQ (reference sequence). CDR3 length: 14 amino acids.